Below, 18 T cell receptor beta chains from the same sample are listed, as sequenced in a study of early T cells in non-severe SARS-CoV-2 infection. TCRdb itself ran the 5' RACE reads through MiXCR, one entry per CDR3 protein. Here the sample spans about 59,000 distinct CDR3 sequences, 13% being singletons. Sequenced here: whole blood, sampled at baseline. Source of these receptors: an adult who was a healthcare worker with PCR-confirmed SARS-CoV-2 infection or an uninfected control (not recorded which).

The V and J genes are TRBV5-1 and TRBJ2-7, with D tentatively TRBD2 (5 bases). Looked up from germline, CDR1 is SGHRS and CDR2 is YFSETQ. The V gene lost 1 base and the J gene lost 5 bases, with 19 bases spanning the gap. The CDR3 sequence is 16 residues long. This CDR3 reads CASSLTSGHEGNEQYF. For the CDR3, the DNA is TGCGCCAGCAGCTTGACCTCCGGGCACGAGGGAAACGAGCAGTACTTC.

V usage is TRBV18 and J usage is TRBJ1-1; tentatively, D is TRBD1 (5 bases). CDR1 is KGHSH and CDR2 is LQKENI in the germline V gene. V was shortened by 5 bases and J by 1 base, with 11 bases between the two germline ends. The length of the CDR3 is 14 residues. The CDR3 DNA reads TGTGCCAGCTCAACGGGCAGGGAGAACACTGAAGCTTTCTTT. Translated, it gives CASSTGRENTEAFF.

The gene calls are TRBV27 and TRBJ1-1, with D possibly matching TRBD1 (5 bases). CDR1 and CDR2 (germline): MNHEY, SMNVEV (reference sequence). Trimming removed 3 bases at V and 6 bases at J, with 11 bases between. The length of the CDR3 is 13 residues. CDR3 region: CASSFSGPSEAFF. The CDR3 bases are TGTGCCAGCAGTTTTTCAGGGCCATCTGAAGCTTTCTTT.

There are many counts of this clonotype. The chain recombines TRBV5-5 with TRBJ1-5; D not certain. Germline assignment: CDR1 SGHKS and CDR2 YYEKEE (reference sequence). V lost 3 bases and J lost 1, with 8 bases in between. CDR3 length: 14 residues. In DNA, the CDR3 is TGTGCCAGCAGCTCCCAGTGGAGCAATCAGCCCCAGCATTTT. It codes for CASSSQWSNQPQHF.

This chain joins TRBV20-1 and TRBJ2-7; D is possibly TRBD2 (6 bases). Germline V gene lookup returns CDR1 DFQATT and CDR2 SNEGSKA (reference sequence). Trimming cost V 6 bases and J 7 bases, with 22 bases left between them. CDR3 length equals 14 residues. CDR3 amino acids: CSARNTLRAGEQYF. Here the CDR3 DNA reads TGCAGTGCCCGAAACACCCTCAGGGCGGGGGAGCAGTACTTC.

This clonotype turned up a few times. The V call is TRBV19, the J call TRBJ2-1; 9 bases map to TRBD1. Germline-derived CDR1 and CDR2 are LNHDA and SQIVND (reference sequence). Trimming cost V 5 bases and J 1 base; bases outside gene matches: 6. There are 16 residues in the CDR3. CDR3 protein: CASSLTGGASYNEQFF. The DNA of the CDR3 is TGTGCCAGTAGTCTGACAGGGGGGGCATCCTACAATGAGCAGTTCTTC.

The table lists this clonotype with many counts. The chain links TRBV28 to TRBJ2-1; weak D call: TRBD1 (5 bases). The germline V and J ends were trimmed by 5 bases and 0 bases, with 14 bases remaining between them. CDR3 size: 16 residues. Germline V gene lookup returns CDR1 MDHEN and CDR2 SYDVKM. The CDR3 is CASSPMGLASYNEQFF. For the CDR3, the DNA is TGTGCCAGCAGTCCGATGGGGCTTGCCTCCTACAATGAGCAGTTCTTC.

The chain employs TRBV12-3 or TRBV12-4 and TRBJ2-1; D remains ambiguous. There are 15 residues in the CDR3. The V gene lost 3 bases and the J gene lost 1 base, with 10 bases spanning the gap. The DNA for the CDR3 is TGTGCCAGCAGTTTTGCTCTAGTATCCTACAATGAGCAGTTCTTC. It is translated as CASSFALVSYNEQFF.

This clonotype came up many times. CDR3 in DNA: TGTGCCAGCATCAGGGAGAGTCCGACCCCTTACGAGCAGTACTTC. It is translated as CASIRESPTPYEQYF. J is TRBJ2-7 and V is TRBV12-3 or TRBV12-4, with D possibly called TRBD1 or TRBD2 (5 bases each). The CDR3 extends over 15 amino acids. Trimming took 7 bases from V and 4 from J, leaving 20 bases between them.

The chain uses TRBV15 and TRBJ2-1; tentatively, D is TRBD2 (6 bases). Germline V gene lookup returns CDR1 LNHNV and CDR2 YYDKDF (reference sequence). CDR3 size: 14 residues. Trimming took 0 bases from V and 6 from J, leaving 9 bases between them. Written as DNA, the CDR3 is TGTGCCACCAGCAGAGACGGGGGAATCAATGAGCAGTTCTTC. This encodes CATSRDGGINEQFF.

In its sample, this clonotype was seen a few times. The chain uses TRBV7-6 and TRBJ2-3; D is undetermined. The CDR3 sequence is 16 residues long. V was pared by 1 base and J by 3 bases, with 14 bases between. The V gene's germline CDR1 is SGHVS and CDR2 FNYEAQ. Here the CDR3 reads CASSLEVGSSTDTQYF. CDR3 sequence (DNA): TGTGCCAGCAGCTTAGAGGTGGGCAGTTCGACAGATACGCAGTATTTT.

This clonotype was picked up a small number of times. The chain carries TRBV11-2 and TRBJ2-7; D may be TRBD1 (6 bases). This CDR3 spans 14 amino acids. The ends were cut back, 5 bases at V and 2 bases at J, with 13 bases in the middle. Germline CDR1 reads SGHAT; CDR2 reads FQNNGV. The CDR3 coding sequence is TGTGCCAGCAGCCGCGTAGGGGGAGCCTACGAGCAGTACTTC. It yields the protein CASSRVGGAYEQYF.

This clonotype turned up a few times. The chain recombines TRBV6-1 with TRBJ1-2; D not resolved. The CDR3 consists of 11 residues. V gave up 1 base and J gave up 8 bases, with 5 bases separating them. CDR1 MNHNS and CDR2 SASEGT come from the germline V gene. This chain's CDR3 is CASSEEGGYTF. In DNA, the CDR3 is TGTGCCAGCAGTGAAGAGGGAGGCTACACCTTC.

This clonotype was recorded many times. The chain is built from TRBV6-6 and TRBJ2-7, with D unresolved. The CDR3 has 11 residues. V was clipped by 5 bases and J by 6 bases, with 8 bases between them. The V gene's germline CDR1 is MNHNY and CDR2 SVGAGI (reference sequence). CDR3 sequence (DNA): TGTGCCAGCAGTCCCCCTCCCGAGCAGTACTTC. Encoded protein: CASSPPPEQYF.

CDR3 protein: CATSAPVSGQGPGTYEQYF. The CDR3 coding sequence is TGTGCCACCAGTGCCCCCGTTTCGGGACAGGGGCCCGGGACCTACGAGCAGTACTTC. J is TRBJ2-7 and V is TRBV24-1, with 10 bases lining up with TRBD1. After removal of 5 bases from V and 2 bases from J, the junction contained 17 bases not matched to a gene. Germline-derived CDR1 and CDR2 are KGHDR and SFDVKD. CDR3 size: 19 residues.

The sample holds a few counts of this clonotype. V is TRBV2 and J is TRBJ1-5; D ambiguous. CDR1 SNHLY and CDR2 FYNNEI come from the germline V gene. V was clipped by 7 bases and J by 1 base, with 8 bases between them. The CDR3 runs 13 residues. The CDR3 is CASNRGSNQPQHF. In DNA form, the CDR3 reads TGTGCCAGCAACCGAGGAAGCAATCAGCCCCAGCATTTT.

This rearrangement joins TRBV9 to TRBJ1-1, with D perhaps TRBD1 (6 bases). This CDR3 contains 15 residues. V lost 0 bases and J lost 0, with 9 bases in between. Germline V gene data show CDR1 as SGDLS and CDR2 as YYNGEE. The CDR3 here is CASSVDGGLNTEAFF. CDR3 DNA sequence: TGTGCCAGCAGCGTAGATGGGGGCTTGAACACTGAAGCTTTCTTT.

The V call is TRBV2, the J call TRBJ2-7; D not resolved. Per germline, CDR1 SNHLY and CDR2 FYNNEI. V was trimmed by 5 bases and J by 2 bases, leaving 13 bases between them. This CDR3 region has 14 residues. For the CDR3, the DNA is TGTGCCAGCAGTACCGGCCCTCCAGCCTACGAGCAGTACTTC. It specifies CASSTGPPAYEQYF.